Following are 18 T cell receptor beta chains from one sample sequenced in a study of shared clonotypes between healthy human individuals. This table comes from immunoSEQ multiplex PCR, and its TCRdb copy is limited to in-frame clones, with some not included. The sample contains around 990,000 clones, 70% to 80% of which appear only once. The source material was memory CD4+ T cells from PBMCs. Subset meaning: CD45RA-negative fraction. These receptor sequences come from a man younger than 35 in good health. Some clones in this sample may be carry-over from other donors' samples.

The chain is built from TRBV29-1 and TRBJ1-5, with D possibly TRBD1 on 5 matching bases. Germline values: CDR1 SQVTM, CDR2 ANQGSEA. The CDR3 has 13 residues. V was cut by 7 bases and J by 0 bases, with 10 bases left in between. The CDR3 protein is CSAADSSNQPQHF. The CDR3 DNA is TGCAGCGCCGCCGACAGTAGCAATCAGCCCCAGCATTTT.

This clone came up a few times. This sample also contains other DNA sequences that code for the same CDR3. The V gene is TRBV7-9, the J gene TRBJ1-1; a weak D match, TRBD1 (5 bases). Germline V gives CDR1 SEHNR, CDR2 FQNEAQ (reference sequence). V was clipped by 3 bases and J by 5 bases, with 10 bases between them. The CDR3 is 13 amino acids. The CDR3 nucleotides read TGTGCCAGCAGCTTGGCAGGGTGGACTGAAGCTTTCTTT. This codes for CASSLAGWTEAFF.

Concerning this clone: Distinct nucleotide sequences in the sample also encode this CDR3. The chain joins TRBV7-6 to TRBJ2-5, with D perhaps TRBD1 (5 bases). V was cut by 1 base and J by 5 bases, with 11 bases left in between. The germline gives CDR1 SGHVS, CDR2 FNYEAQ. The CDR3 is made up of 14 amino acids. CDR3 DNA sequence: TGTGCCAGCAGCTTAGTTGGGGCCGGGGAGACCCAGTACTTC. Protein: CASSLVGAGETQYF.

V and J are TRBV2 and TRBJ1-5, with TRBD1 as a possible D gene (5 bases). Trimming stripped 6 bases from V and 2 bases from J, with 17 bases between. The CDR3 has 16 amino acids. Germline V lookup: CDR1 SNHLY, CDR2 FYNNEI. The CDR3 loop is CASSGGTDQGNQPQHF. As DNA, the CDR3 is TGTGCCAGCAGCGGAGGGACCGACCAAGGCAATCAGCCCCAGCATTTT.

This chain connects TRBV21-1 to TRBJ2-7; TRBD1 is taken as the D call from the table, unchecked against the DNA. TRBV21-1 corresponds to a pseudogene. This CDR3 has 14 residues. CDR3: CASSSTGGCYEQYF. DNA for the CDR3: TGTGCCAGCAGCAGTACAGGGGGCTGTTACGAGCAGTACTTC.

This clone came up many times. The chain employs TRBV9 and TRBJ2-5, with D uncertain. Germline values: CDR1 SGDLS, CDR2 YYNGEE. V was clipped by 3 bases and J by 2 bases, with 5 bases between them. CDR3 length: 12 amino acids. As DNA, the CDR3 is TGTGCCAGCAGCGACCATCAAGAGACCCAGTACTTC. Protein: CASSDHQETQYF.

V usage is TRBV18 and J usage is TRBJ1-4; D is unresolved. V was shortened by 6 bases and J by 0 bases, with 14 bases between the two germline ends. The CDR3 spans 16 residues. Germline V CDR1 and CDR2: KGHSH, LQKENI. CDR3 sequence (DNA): TGTGCCAGCTCCATAGCGCCGATTGCAACTAATGAAAAACTGTTTTTT. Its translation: CASSIAPIATNEKLFF.

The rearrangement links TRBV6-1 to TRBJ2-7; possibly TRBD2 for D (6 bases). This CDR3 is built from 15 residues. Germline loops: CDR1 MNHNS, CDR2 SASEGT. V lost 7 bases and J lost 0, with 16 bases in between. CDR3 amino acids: CASTVASANSYEQYF. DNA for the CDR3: TGTGCCAGCACCGTCGCTAGCGCCAACTCCTACGAGCAGTACTTC.

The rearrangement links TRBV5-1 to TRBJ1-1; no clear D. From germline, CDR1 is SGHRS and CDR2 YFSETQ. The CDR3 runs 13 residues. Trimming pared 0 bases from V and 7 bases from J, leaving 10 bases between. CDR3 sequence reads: CASSLGPSNEAFF. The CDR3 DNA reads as TGCGCCAGCAGCTTGGGACCGAGCAATGAAGCTTTCTTT. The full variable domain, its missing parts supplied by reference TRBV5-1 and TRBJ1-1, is KAGVTQTPRYLIKTRGQQVTLSCSPISGHRSVSWYQQTPGQGLQFLFEYFSETQRNKGNFPGRFSGRQFSNSRSEMNVSTLELGDSALYLCASSLGPSNEAFFGQGTRLTVV.

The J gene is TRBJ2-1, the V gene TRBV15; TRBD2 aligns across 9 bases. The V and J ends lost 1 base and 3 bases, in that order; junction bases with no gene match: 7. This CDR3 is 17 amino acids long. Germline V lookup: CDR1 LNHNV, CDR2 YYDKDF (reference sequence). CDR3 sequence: CATSRGGVTSGYNEQFF. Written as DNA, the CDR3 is TGTGCCACCAGCAGAGGGGGGGTGACTAGCGGCTACAATGAGCAGTTCTTC.

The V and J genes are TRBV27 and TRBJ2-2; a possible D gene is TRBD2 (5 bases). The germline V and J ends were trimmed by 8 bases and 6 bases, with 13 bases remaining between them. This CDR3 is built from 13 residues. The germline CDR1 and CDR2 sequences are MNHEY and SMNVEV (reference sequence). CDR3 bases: TGTGCCAGCGGGGAGAAGTGGTCCGGGGAGCTGTTTTTT. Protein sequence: CASGEKWSGELFF.

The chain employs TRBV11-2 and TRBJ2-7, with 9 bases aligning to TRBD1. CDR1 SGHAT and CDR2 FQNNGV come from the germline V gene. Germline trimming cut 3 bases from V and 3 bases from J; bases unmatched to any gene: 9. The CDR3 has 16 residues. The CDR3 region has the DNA TGTGCCAGCAGCTTTACGACAGGGGGTCGCCACTACGAGCAGTACTTC. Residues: CASSFTTGGRHYEQYF.

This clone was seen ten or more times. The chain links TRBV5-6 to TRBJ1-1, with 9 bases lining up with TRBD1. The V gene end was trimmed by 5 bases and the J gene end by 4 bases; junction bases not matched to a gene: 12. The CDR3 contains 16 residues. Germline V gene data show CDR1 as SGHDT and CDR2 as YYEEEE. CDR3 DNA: TGTGCCAGCAGACCAGGAAACAGGGGGCGGGCCACTGAAGCTTTCTTT. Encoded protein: CASRPGNRGRATEAFF.

The CDR3 sequence: CASSAQASTDTQYF. DNA for the CDR3: TGTGCCAGCTCAGCACAGGCCTCCACAGATACGCAGTATTTT. The V gene is TRBV18, the J gene TRBJ2-3; possible D gene TRBD1, 5 bases. The CDR3 contains 14 residues. The germline CDR1 and CDR2 sequences are KGHSH and LQKENI. V was shortened by 5 bases and J by 2 bases, with 11 bases between the two germline ends.

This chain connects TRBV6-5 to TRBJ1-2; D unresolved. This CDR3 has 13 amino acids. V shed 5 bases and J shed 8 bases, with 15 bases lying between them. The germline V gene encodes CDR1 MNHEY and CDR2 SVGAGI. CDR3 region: CASSPDGRRGYTF. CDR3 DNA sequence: TGTGCCAGCAGTCCTGACGGGCGAAGGGGCTACACCTTC.

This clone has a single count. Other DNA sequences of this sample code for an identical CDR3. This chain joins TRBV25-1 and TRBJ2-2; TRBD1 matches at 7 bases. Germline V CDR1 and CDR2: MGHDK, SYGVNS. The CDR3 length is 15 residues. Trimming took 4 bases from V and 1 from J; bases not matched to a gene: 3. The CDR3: CASSVRQGNTGELFF. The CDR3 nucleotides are TGTGCCAGCAGTGTTCGACAGGGGAACACCGGGGAGCTGTTTTTT. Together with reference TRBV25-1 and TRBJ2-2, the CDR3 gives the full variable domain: EADIYQTPRYLVIGTGKKITLECSQTMGHDKMYWYQQDPGMELHLIHYSYGVNSTEKGDLSSESTVSRIRTEHFPLTLESARPSHTSQYLCASSVRQGNTGELFFGEGSRLTVL.

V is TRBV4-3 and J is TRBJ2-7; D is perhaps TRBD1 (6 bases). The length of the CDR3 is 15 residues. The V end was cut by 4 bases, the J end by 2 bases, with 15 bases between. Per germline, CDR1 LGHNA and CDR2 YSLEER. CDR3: CASSRGLLGPYEQYF. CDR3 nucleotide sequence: TGCGCCAGCAGCCGGGGGCTCCTAGGCCCCTACGAGCAGTACTTC.

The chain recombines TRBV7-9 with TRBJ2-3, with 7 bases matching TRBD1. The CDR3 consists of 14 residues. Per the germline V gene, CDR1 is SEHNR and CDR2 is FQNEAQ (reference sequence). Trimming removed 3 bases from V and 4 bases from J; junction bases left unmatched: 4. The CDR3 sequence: CASSFLQGADTQYF. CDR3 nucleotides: TGTGCCAGCAGCTTTCTGCAGGGGGCAGATACGCAGTATTTT. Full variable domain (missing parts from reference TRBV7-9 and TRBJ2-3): DTGVSQNPRHKITKRGQNVTFRCDPISEHNRLYWYRQTLGQGPEFLTYFQNEAQLEKSRLLSDRFSAERPKGSFSTLEIQRTEQGDSAMYLCASSFLQGADTQYFGPGTRLTVL.